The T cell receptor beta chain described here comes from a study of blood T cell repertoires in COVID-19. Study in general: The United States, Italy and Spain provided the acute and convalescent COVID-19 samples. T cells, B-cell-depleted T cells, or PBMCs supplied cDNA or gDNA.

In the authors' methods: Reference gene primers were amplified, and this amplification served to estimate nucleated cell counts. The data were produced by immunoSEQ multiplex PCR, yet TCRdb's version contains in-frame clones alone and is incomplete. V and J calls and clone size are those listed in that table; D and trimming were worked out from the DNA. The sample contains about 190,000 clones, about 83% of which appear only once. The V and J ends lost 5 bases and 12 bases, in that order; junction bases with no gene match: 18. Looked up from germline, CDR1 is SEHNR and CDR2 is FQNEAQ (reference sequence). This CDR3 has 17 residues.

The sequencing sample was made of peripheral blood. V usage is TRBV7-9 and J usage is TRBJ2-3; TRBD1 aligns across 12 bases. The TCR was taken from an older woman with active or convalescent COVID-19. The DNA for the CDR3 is TGTGCCAGCAGCCCTGGAGACCGGGACAGGGGGCAGGACAAACAGTATTTT. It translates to CASSPGDRDRGQDKQYF.